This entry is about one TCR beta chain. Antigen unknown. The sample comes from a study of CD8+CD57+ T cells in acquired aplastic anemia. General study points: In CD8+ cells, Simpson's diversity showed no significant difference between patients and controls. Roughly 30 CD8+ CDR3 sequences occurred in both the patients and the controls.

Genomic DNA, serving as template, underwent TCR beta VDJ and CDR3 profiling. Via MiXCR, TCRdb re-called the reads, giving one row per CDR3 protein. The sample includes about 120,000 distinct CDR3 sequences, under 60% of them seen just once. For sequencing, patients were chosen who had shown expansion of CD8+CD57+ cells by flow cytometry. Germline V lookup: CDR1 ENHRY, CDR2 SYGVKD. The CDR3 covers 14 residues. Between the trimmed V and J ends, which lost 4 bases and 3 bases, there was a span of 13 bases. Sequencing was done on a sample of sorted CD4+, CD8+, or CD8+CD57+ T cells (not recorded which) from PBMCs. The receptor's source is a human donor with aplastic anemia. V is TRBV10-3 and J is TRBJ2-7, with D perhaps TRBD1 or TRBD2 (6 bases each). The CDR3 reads CAISGGDKYYEQYF. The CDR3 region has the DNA TGTGCCATCAGTGGGGGGGACAAATACTACGAGCAGTACTTC.